These T cell receptor beta chains were read from a single sample in a study of Graves' ophthalmopathy and Graves' hyperthyroidism. TCRdb ran MiXCR on the multiplex PCR reads and lists one entry per CDR3 protein. The table lists over 650,000 distinct CDR3 sequences, over 40% of them singletons. Input material: peripheral blood. The receptors were sampled from an adult man with Graves' ophthalmopathy. Each CDR3 is given with its conserved first and last residue. Each record gives: V gene, J gene, CDR3 protein.

v_call: TRBV7-2; j_call: TRBJ1-1; cdr3_aa: CASSQERGAEAFF
v_call: TRBV7-7; j_call: TRBJ2-5; cdr3_aa: CASSLGVAGGQETQYF
v_call: TRBV29-1; j_call: TRBJ2-3; cdr3_aa: CSVERVGQGTDTQYF
v_call: TRBV7-9; j_call: TRBJ2-7; cdr3_aa: CASSEAPGWGYEQYF
v_call: TRBV29-1; j_call: TRBJ1-5; cdr3_aa: CSAGTGLDQPQHF
v_call: TRBV29-1; j_call: TRBJ2-2; cdr3_aa: CSVEEGGQTGELFF
v_call: TRBV20-1; j_call: TRBJ1-1; cdr3_aa: CSAICQGKMNTEAFF
v_call: TRBV5-8; j_call: TRBJ1-2; cdr3_aa: CASSLVQGGYGYTF
v_call: TRBV10-3; j_call: TRBJ1-5; cdr3_aa: CAISEIEGGGQPQHF
v_call: TRBV15; j_call: TRBJ1-1; cdr3_aa: CATSRDRQGGTEAFF
v_call: TRBV4-1; j_call: TRBJ1-4; cdr3_aa: CASRQGQGEEKLFF
v_call: TRBV7-2; j_call: TRBJ2-5; cdr3_aa: CASSLGVQGLETQYF
v_call: TRBV4-1; j_call: TRBJ1-1; cdr3_aa: CASSQPLNMNTEAFF
v_call: TRBV19; j_call: TRBJ2-5; cdr3_aa: CASSARLAGKTQYF
v_call: TRBV12-3/TRBV12-4; j_call: TRBJ1-2; cdr3_aa: CASSRAPTGYGYTF
v_call: TRBV5-1; j_call: TRBJ2-5; cdr3_aa: CASSFRTSGETQYF
v_call: TRBV25-1; j_call: TRBJ1-1; cdr3_aa: CASSRDRGYTEAFF
v_call: TRBV10-3; j_call: TRBJ1-3; cdr3_aa: CASSAPGQNSGNTIYF
v_call: TRBV14; j_call: TRBJ1-2; cdr3_aa: CASSHAPRGHGYTF
v_call: TRBV7-2; j_call: TRBJ2-2; cdr3_aa: CASSLRNRVAPGGTGELFF
v_call: TRBV2; j_call: TRBJ1-2; cdr3_aa: CASSEGELPGNYGYTF
v_call: TRBV5-1; j_call: TRBJ2-7; cdr3_aa: CASSPMDRGDEQYF
v_call: TRBV7-9; j_call: TRBJ1-1; cdr3_aa: CASSASRSPGYTEAFF
v_call: TRBV14; j_call: TRBJ1-1; cdr3_aa: CASSQDPMGIGANTEAFF
v_call: TRBV5-5; j_call: TRBJ2-7; cdr3_aa: CASSLGWEEGTYEQYF
v_call: TRBV10-3; j_call: TRBJ2-7; cdr3_aa: CAISPRDSGTYEQYF
v_call: TRBV29-1; j_call: TRBJ1-1; cdr3_aa: CSVSYRNTEAFF
v_call: TRBV29-1; j_call: TRBJ1-3; cdr3_aa: CSVELGGGLMNTIYF
v_call: TRBV12-3/TRBV12-4; j_call: TRBJ2-7; cdr3_aa: CASSPPGQGDYEQYF
v_call: TRBV3-1; j_call: TRBJ2-5; cdr3_aa: CASSQFGGQETQYF
v_call: TRBV11-2; j_call: TRBJ2-7; cdr3_aa: CASSAGLPGSYEQYF
v_call: TRBV20-1; j_call: TRBJ1-2; cdr3_aa: CSARVRGRNYGYTF
v_call: TRBV10-3; j_call: TRBJ1-5; cdr3_aa: CASSGPGAQSGNQPQHF
v_call: TRBV29-1; j_call: TRBJ1-4; cdr3_aa: CSVEIPGRTERLFF
v_call: TRBV9; j_call: TRBJ1-6; cdr3_aa: CASSPYRTGGSPLHF
v_call: TRBV20-1; j_call: TRBJ2-1; cdr3_aa: CSARGGVNYNEQFF
v_call: TRBV7-2; j_call: TRBJ1-1; cdr3_aa: CASSQEFSGAQVTEAFF
v_call: TRBV9; j_call: TRBJ1-1; cdr3_aa: CASSVGSPGVHTEAFF
v_call: TRBV10-3; j_call: TRBJ1-1; cdr3_aa: CASIPDANTEAFF
v_call: TRBV30; j_call: TRBJ2-7; cdr3_aa: CAWTGVPSYEQYF
v_call: TRBV6-5; j_call: TRBJ1-5; cdr3_aa: CASSVTVTPYSNQPQHF
v_call: TRBV2; j_call: TRBJ1-6; cdr3_aa: CASSDMGRGSPLDSPLHF
v_call: TRBV5-1; j_call: TRBJ2-2; cdr3_aa: CASSASGGITYVVGGELFF
v_call: TRBV7-8; j_call: TRBJ2-5; cdr3_aa: CASSQLGASQETQYF
v_call: TRBV5-1; j_call: TRBJ1-6; cdr3_aa: CASSTSGGPNSPLHF
v_call: TRBV5-1; j_call: TRBJ1-2; cdr3_aa: CASSTGQGFDGYTF
v_call: TRBV5-1; j_call: TRBJ2-2; cdr3_aa: CASSTLRAGVNTGELFF
v_call: TRBV19; j_call: TRBJ2-2; cdr3_aa: CASKALAGAPGELFF
v_call: TRBV6-5; j_call: TRBJ1-1; cdr3_aa: CASSLRGANTEAFF
v_call: TRBV12-5; j_call: TRBJ1-2; cdr3_aa: CASSPEGLGYTF
v_call: TRBV6-4; j_call: TRBJ1-5; cdr3_aa: CASSSDSYQPQHF
v_call: TRBV19; j_call: TRBJ2-5; cdr3_aa: CASTPSIVSRETQYF
v_call: TRBV5-1; j_call: TRBJ2-7; cdr3_aa: CASSFTGAVTYEQYF
v_call: TRBV5-1; j_call: TRBJ2-7; cdr3_aa: CASSSRPRGAYEQYF
v_call: TRBV29-1; j_call: TRBJ1-3; cdr3_aa: CSVGVGQGAGNTIYF
v_call: TRBV20-1; j_call: TRBJ2-7; cdr3_aa: CSARERTRGEQYF
v_call: TRBV15; j_call: TRBJ1-1; cdr3_aa: CATSRDGTDVNTEAFF
v_call: TRBV29-1; j_call: TRBJ2-5; cdr3_aa: CSVSVRVDRVETQYF
v_call: TRBV10-3; j_call: TRBJ1-6; cdr3_aa: CAISERAQTNNSPLHF